This TCR beta chain was recovered during a study of post-analysis software for immune sequencing data. Study outcomes and limitations: F measure clustering grouped samples strongly by preparation batch. The five TRBV segments detected at higher frequency in patients than in controls included TRBV5-6, TRBV5-1 and TRBV20-1.

Germline CDR1 reads SGHVS; CDR2 reads FNYEAQ. The CDR3 covers 15 residues. Note on this clonotype: Its matching antigen is unknown. A read error may account for a junction end that differs from germline.

Built from TCR beta cDNA, the libraries had unique molecular identifiers in them. TCRdb itself ran the PCR reads through MiXCR, one entry per CDR3 protein. The sample includes more than 350,000 distinct CDR3 sequences, 30% to 40% of them seen just once. Material for sequencing was blood. The sequence derives from a girl aged 2-15 years with multiple sclerosis. The rearrangement links TRBV7-6 to TRBJ1-2; tentatively, D is TRBD1 (6 bases). CDR3 sequence (DNA): TGTGCCGGCAGCTTCGGACAGAAGACTGCCTATGGCTACACCTTC. Translated, it gives CAGSFGQKTAYGYTF.